Listed below are T cell receptor beta chains from one sample, sequenced in a study of blood T cell repertoires in COVID-19. Assay used: immunoSEQ multiplex PCR; TCRdb lists only in-frame clones, some missing. The sample consists of over 70,000 clones, over 75% of them appearing once. The sequencing sample was made of peripheral blood. These receptor sequences come from an older man with acute or convalescent COVID-19. Each CDR3 is given with its conserved first and last residue. Each record gives: J gene, D gene, clone size, V gene, CDR3 DNA, CDR3 protein. A D gene is named only where the DNA matches it firmly. Part of the rows lack a size; the others show once, few, many or a class for expanded clones.

TRBJ2-3 - - TRBV15 TGTGCCACCCAAGACAGCGCTAGCACAGATACGCAGTATTTT CATQDSASTDTQYF
TRBJ2-1 TRBD2 - TRBV28 TGTGCCAGCATCAAAGGCGGACTAGCGGCCAATGAGCAGTTCTTC CASIKGGLAANEQFF
TRBJ2-1 - - TRBV6-2/TRBV6-3 TGTGCCAGCAGTTGGGACAACTCCTACAATGAGCAGTTCTTC CASSWDNSYNEQFF
TRBJ1-1 - - TRBV12-5 TGTGCTTGCGGACAGCTGGGTGCCGTGAACACTGAAGCTTTCTTT CACGQLGAVNTEAFF
TRBJ1-5 TRBD1 few TRBV7-6 TGTGCCAGCAGCTTATTCTCTGCCGACAGGGGCTATCAGCCCCAGCATTTT CASSLFSADRGYQPQHF
TRBJ1-2 - - TRBV24-1 TGTGCCACCAGTGATACATCCCGGGGCTATGGCTACACCTTC CATSDTSRGYGYTF
TRBJ1-2 TRBD1 - TRBV19 TGTGCCAGTAGTCGTAAACCAGACAGGGGGCGCGGGGGCTACACCTTC CASSRKPDRGRGGYTF
TRBJ1-6 - - TRBV13 TGTGCCAGCAGCAATAACGAGGGTAGTTCACCCCTCCACTTT CASSNNEGSSPLHF
TRBJ2-7 - once TRBV20-1 TGCAGTGTTAGTATGCCAGGGGCCCCCGGATACGAGCAGTACTTC CSVSMPGAPGYEQYF
TRBJ2-1 - - TRBV19 TGTGCCAGTAGTATAGGAAGGGGGACGGGACAGTTCTTC CASSIGRGTGQFF
TRBJ2-1 - - TRBV29-1 TGCAGCGTTGGATACAGCTCCTACAATGAGCAGTTCTTC CSVGYSSYNEQFF
TRBJ1-4 - - TRBV27 TGTGCCAGCAGTTTGCGGAGAACAACTAATGAAAAACTGTTTTTT CASSLRRTTNEKLFF
TRBJ2-5 TRBD2 - TRBV12-5 TGTGCTAGTGGGACTAGCGGTTACCAAGAGACCCAGTACTTC CASGTSGYQETQYF
TRBJ2-5 - once TRBV5-1 TGCGCCAGCAAGTTCAGGGCAGGGGAGACCCAGTACTTC CASKFRAGETQYF
TRBJ2-1 - - TRBV19 TGTGCCAGTAGTATAGTTCGGGGACATTACAATGAGCAGTTCTTC CASSIVRGHYNEQFF
TRBJ2-7 TRBD1 once TRBV2 TGTGCCAGCACCTCGGACAGGGGGTTTCTCTACGAGCAGTACTTC CASTSDRGFLYEQYF
TRBJ1-2 - - TRBV9 TGTGCCAGCACCAAGGGAGGGGAGAATGGCTACACCTTC CASTKGGENGYTF
TRBJ1-1 TRBD1 once TRBV7-3 TGTGCCAGCAGCGTAGACAGGGACACTGAAGCTTTCTTT CASSVDRDTEAFF
TRBJ1-1 TRBD1 - TRBV9 TGTGCCAGTGGGGAGTCACTTCTTTCCGGGACAGCCACTGAAGCTTTCTTT CASGESLLSGTATEAFF
TRBJ2-2 TRBD2 - TRBV7-9 TGTGCCAGCAGCTTAGCGTTGCCAGCGGGGGGCCCTGACACCGGGGAGCTGTTTTTT CASSLALPAGGPDTGELFF
TRBJ2-5 TRBD2 - TRBV24-1 TGTGCCACCAGTGATTTGCGGTTCGGTGGTACTAGCGGGGCTCGGGAGACCCAGTACTTC CATSDLRFGGTSGARETQYF
TRBJ2-5 TRBD1 - TRBV19 TGTGCCAGTAGTACCCGGACAGGGGAAGAGACCCAGTACTTC CASSTRTGEETQYF
TRBJ1-4 - - TRBV30 TGTGCCGCCCCCAAGGGGGAAAAACTGTTTTTT CAAPKGEKLFF
TRBJ1-2 - - TRBV9 TGTGCCAGCAGCGTAGGCGGCAGCCACTATGGCTACACCTTC CASSVGGSHYGYTF
TRBJ2-3 TRBD1 - TRBV7-9 TGTGCCAGCAGCTTAGACAGGGGTTATGAGACAGATACGCAGTATTTT CASSLDRGYETDTQYF
TRBJ1-1 TRBD1 once TRBV3-1/TRBV3-2 TGTGCCAGCAGCCCCCTTTCCGGGACAGTGAACACTGAAGCTTTCTTT CASSPLSGTVNTEAFF
TRBJ1-6 TRBD1 - TRBV19 TGTGCCAGTAGTATGGGACAGGGCATGAGCTCCTATAATTCACCCCTCCACTTT CASSMGQGMSSYNSPLHF
TRBJ2-5 TRBD1 once TRBV5-8 TGTGCCAGCAGCTTCACAGGGGAAGAGACCCAGTACTTC CASSFTGEETQYF
TRBJ2-7 TRBD2 - TRBV28 TGTGCCAGCAGTTCTAACCGCGGGACTAGCGGGTCCTACGAGCAGTACTTC CASSSNRGTSGSYEQYF
TRBJ1-1 - - TRBV7-2 TGTGCCAGCAGCTTAAGTAGAGGGAATGAAGCTTTCTTT CASSLSRGNEAFF
TRBJ2-7 TRBD2 - TRBV28 TGTGCCACGGGGCGGGGGAAGAACGAGCAGTACTTC CATGRGKNEQYF
TRBJ1-1 TRBD1 - TRBV28 TGTGCCAGCAGTTTAAGCGGACAGGGAAATACTGAAGCTTTCTTT CASSLSGQGNTEAFF
TRBJ2-5 TRBD1 - TRBV18 TGTGCCAGCTCACCACCGGACAGGAGCGTTGGGACCCAGTACTTC CASSPPDRSVGTQYF
TRBJ2-4 - - TRBV28 TGTGCCAGCAGCACTAGTCGTGATCTCCACATTCAGTACTTC CASSTSRDLHIQYF
TRBJ1-2 TRBD1 - TRBV28 TGTGCCAGCAGGGGGGTATACGGGACAGGGGGCGCGGTTGGCTACACCTTC CASRGVYGTGGAVGYTF
TRBJ1-3 - - TRBV10-3 TGTGCCATCAGTCTCGGGGGGTTGGGAAACACCATATATTTT CAISLGGLGNTIYF
TRBJ1-4 - once TRBV19 TGTGCCAGTAGTATAGGTGGACAAAGAAATGAAAAACTGTTTTTT CASSIGGQRNEKLFF
TRBJ2-3 - - TRBV10-3 TGTGCCATCAGTGAGCGGGAGCCAGATACGCAGTATTTT CAISEREPDTQYF
TRBJ1-4 TRBD1 - TRBV5-1 TGCGCCAGCAGCTCAAAACAGGGGGCGGATGAAAAACTGTTTTTT CASSSKQGADEKLFF
TRBJ1-5 - - TRBV6-1 TGTGCCAGCAGTGAAAAGGCAGGTCTCAATCAGCCCCAGCATTTT CASSEKAGLNQPQHF
TRBJ1-1 - - TRBV3-1/TRBV3-2 TGTGCCAGCAGCCAAGACAGGGTAACTGAAGCTTTCTTT CASSQDRVTEAFF
TRBJ2-5 TRBD2 - TRBV19 TGTGCCAGTAGTCCCCAGCGGGGGGGCCATGAGACCCAGTACTTC CASSPQRGGHETQYF
TRBJ2-2 - few TRBV5-6 TGTGCCAGCAGTATGAGAAAAACAGGGTCGGCGAACACCGGGGAGCTGTTTTTT CASSMRKTGSANTGELFF
TRBJ2-7 TRBD1 - TRBV28 TGTGCCAGCAGCTGGATGGGACAGGGAGACTACGAGCAGTACTTC CASSWMGQGDYEQYF
TRBJ1-5 TRBD1 - TRBV19 TGTGCCAGTAGTATAGGGCAGGGGGCGAGTCAGCCCCAGCATTTT CASSIGQGASQPQHF
TRBJ1-1 TRBD1 - TRBV2 TGTGCCAGCATTGGGACAGGGCTTTCGAACACTGAAGCTTTCTTT CASIGTGLSNTEAFF
TRBJ1-4 - - TRBV11-2 TGTGCCAGCAGCGGAGCGGGGAATATAGATGAAAAACTGTTTTTT CASSGAGNIDEKLFF
TRBJ1-1 - - TRBV24-1 TGTGCCACCAGTGGGGCGAACACTGAAGCTTTCTTT CATSGANTEAFF
TRBJ1-4 - few TRBV6-5 TGTGCCAGCACGTCTCGGGGTTTAGAGTCCGAAAAACTGTTTTTT CASTSRGLESEKLFF
TRBJ1-5 TRBD1 - TRBV15 TGTGCCACCAGCAGAGAGGGACAGGGGGCAAGTCAGCCCCAGCATTTT CATSREGQGASQPQHF
TRBJ2-1 - few TRBV5-1 TGCGCCAGCAGCGGAGGCCAAGAAGATCTGGCCGCCTACAATGAGCAGTTCTTC CASSGGQEDLAAYNEQFF
TRBJ1-5 TRBD1 - TRBV27 TGTGCCAGCAGTTCGAGGCCAGGGGGAAGAAGTAGCAATCAGCCCCAGCATTTT CASSSRPGGRSSNQPQHF